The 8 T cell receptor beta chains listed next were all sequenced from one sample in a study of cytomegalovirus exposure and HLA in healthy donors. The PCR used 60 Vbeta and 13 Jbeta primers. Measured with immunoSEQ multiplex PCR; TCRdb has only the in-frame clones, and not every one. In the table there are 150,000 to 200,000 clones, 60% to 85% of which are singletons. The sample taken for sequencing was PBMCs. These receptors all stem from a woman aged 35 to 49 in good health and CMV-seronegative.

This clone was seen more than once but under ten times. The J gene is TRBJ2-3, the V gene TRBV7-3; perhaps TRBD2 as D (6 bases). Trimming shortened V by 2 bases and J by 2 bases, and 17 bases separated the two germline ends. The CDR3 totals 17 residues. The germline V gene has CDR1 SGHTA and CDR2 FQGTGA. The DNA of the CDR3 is TGTGCCAGCAGCTTATCACCCTTGGGGGGTAACACAGATACGCAGTATTTT. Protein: CASSLSPLGGNTDTQYF. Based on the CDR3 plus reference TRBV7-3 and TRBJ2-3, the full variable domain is GAGVSQTPSNKVTEKGKYVELRCDPISGHTALYWYRQSLGQGPEFLIYFQGTGAADDSGLPNDRFFAVRPEGSVSTLKIQRTERGDSAVYLCASSLSPLGGNTDTQYFGPGTRLTVL.

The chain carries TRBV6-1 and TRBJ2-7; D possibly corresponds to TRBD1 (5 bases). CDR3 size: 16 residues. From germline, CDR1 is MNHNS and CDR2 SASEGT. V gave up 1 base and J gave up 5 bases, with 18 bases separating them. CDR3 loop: CASSEVGAAPEDEQYF. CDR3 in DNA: TGTGCCAGCAGTGAAGTTGGGGCAGCGCCAGAGGACGAGCAGTACTTC.

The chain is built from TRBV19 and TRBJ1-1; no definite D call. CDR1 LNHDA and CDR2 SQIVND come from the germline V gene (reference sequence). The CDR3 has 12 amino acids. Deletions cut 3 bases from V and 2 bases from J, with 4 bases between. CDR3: CASSIQNTEAFF. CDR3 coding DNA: TGTGCCAGTAGTATCCAAAACACTGAAGCTTTCTTT.

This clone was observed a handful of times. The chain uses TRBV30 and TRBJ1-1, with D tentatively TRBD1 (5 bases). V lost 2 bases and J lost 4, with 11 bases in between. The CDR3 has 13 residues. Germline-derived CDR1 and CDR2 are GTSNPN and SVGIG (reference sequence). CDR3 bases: TGTGCCTGGAGTTACGGGACTGCCACTGAAGCTTTCTTT. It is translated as CAWSYGTATEAFF. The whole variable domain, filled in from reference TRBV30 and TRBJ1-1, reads SQTIHQWPATLVQPVGSPLSLECTVEGTSNPNLYWYRQAAGRGLQLLFYSVGIGQISSEVPQNLSASRPQDRQFILSSKKLLLSDSGFYLCAWSYGTATEAFFGQGTRLTVV.

In DNA form, the CDR3 reads TGCGCCAGCACCCAGACAGGGGGCTCTGGAAACACCATATATTTT. It encodes CASTQTGGSGNTIYF. V is TRBV5-1 and J is TRBJ1-3; 9 nucleotides align to TRBD1. This CDR3 region has 15 residues. V shed 6 bases, J shed 0 bases, and the junction held 4 bases outside the gene matches. Germline assignment: CDR1 SGHRS and CDR2 YFSETQ.

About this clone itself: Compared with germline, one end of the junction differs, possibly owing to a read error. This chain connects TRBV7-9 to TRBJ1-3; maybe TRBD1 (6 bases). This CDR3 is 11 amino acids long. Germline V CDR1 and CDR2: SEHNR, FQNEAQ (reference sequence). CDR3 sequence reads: CSSSPGDTIYF. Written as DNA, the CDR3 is TGTTCCAGCAGCCCAGGGGACACCATATATTTT. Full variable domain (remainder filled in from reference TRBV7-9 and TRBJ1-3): DTGVSQNPRHKITKRGQNVTFRCDPISEHNRLYWYRQTLGQGPEFLTYFQNEAQLEKSRLLSDRFSAERPKGSFSTLEIQRTEQGDSAMYLCSSSPGDTIYFGEGSWLTVV.

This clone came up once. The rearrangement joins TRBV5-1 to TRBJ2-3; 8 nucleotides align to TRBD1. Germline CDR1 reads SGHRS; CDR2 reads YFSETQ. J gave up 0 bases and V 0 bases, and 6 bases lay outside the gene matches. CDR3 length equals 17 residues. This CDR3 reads CASSLARDRSSTDTQYF. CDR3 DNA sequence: TGCGCCAGCAGCTTGGCCCGGGACAGGTCTAGCACAGATACGCAGTATTTT. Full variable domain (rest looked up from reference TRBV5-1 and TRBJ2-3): KAGVTQTPRYLIKTRGQQVTLSCSPISGHRSVSWYQQTPGQGLQFLFEYFSETQRNKGNFPGRFSGRQFSNSRSEMNVSTLELGDSALYLCASSLARDRSSTDTQYFGPGTRLTVL.

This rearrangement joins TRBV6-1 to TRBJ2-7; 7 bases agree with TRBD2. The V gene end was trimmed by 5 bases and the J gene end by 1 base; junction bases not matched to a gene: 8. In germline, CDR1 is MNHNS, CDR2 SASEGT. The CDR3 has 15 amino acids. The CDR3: CASSPSGGGSYEQYF. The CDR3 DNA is TGTGCCAGCAGTCCTAGCGGCGGGGGATCCTACGAGCAGTACTTC.